A single sample is the source of the 20 T cell receptor beta chains below, sequenced in a study of blood T cell repertoires in COVID-19. Here immunoSEQ multiplex PCR was the method, and the copy in TCRdb shows in-frame clones only, minus some. The table lists about 200,000 clones, 88% of them singletons. What was sequenced was peripheral blood. Receptors originate from a man aged 18 to 35 with active or convalescent COVID-19.

The V and J genes are TRBV19 and TRBJ2-7, with D possibly TRBD1 on 6 matching bases. Germline CDR1 and CDR2: LNHDA and SQIVND (reference sequence). The length of the CDR3 is 14 residues. Trimming removed 5 bases from V and 2 bases from J, with 13 bases in between. The CDR3 DNA follows: TGTGCCAGTAGTCGGTCCAGGGGTCCCTACGAGCAGTACTTC. Amino acids: CASSRSRGPYEQYF.

The chain uses TRBV5-8 and TRBJ1-1; D is possibly TRBD1 (6 bases). With 1 base removed from V and 5 bases from J, the gap between germline ends came to 15 bases. The CDR3 covers 15 residues. Germline V gene sequence: CDR1 SGHTS, CDR2 YDEGEE. The CDR3 protein is CASSLYRVMWTEAFF. DNA of the CDR3: TGTGCCAGCAGCTTGTACAGGGTAATGTGGACTGAAGCTTTCTTT. Using reference TRBV5-8 and TRBJ1-1 for the parts outside the CDR3, the full variable domain is EAGVTQSPTHLIKTRGQQATLRCSPISGHTSVYWYQQALGLGLQFLLWYDEGEERNRGNFPPRFSGRQFPNYSSELNVNALELEDSALYLCASSLYRVMWTEAFFGQGTRLTVV.

The rearrangement joins TRBV28 to TRBJ1-1, with TRBD1 identical over 7 bases. The CDR3 extends over 16 amino acids. Losses at the gene ends were 5 bases for V and 1 base for J; bases not matched to a gene: 10. Germline assignment: CDR1 MDHEN and CDR2 SYDVKM. DNA for the CDR3: TGTGCCAGCAGTAATCGCCGATGGGACAGGAACACTGAAGCTTTCTTT. Its protein is CASSNRRWDRNTEAFF. Full variable domain (remainder filled in from reference TRBV28 and TRBJ1-1): DVKVTQSSRYLVKRTGEKVFLECVQDMDHENMFWYRQDPGLGLRLIYFSYDVKMKEKGDIPEGYSVSREKKERFSLILESASTNQTSMYLCASSNRRWDRNTEAFFGQGTRLTVV.

V is TRBV18 and J is TRBJ1-4; 8 nucleotides align to TRBD1. This CDR3 has 14 residues. The germline V gene encodes CDR1 KGHSH and CDR2 LQKENI. V lost 6 bases to trimming and J lost 8 bases; unmatched junction nucleotides: 8. CDR3: CASSTQGAGEKLFF. CDR3 bases: TGTGCCAGCTCGACTCAGGGGGCTGGGGAAAAACTGTTTTTT.

The chain recombines TRBV28 with TRBJ1-1; a weak D match, TRBD1 (6 bases). The CDR3 is made up of 15 amino acids. The germline V gene encodes CDR1 MDHEN and CDR2 SYDVKM. V gave up 3 bases and J gave up 6 bases, with 17 bases separating them. In nucleotides, the CDR3 is TGTGCCAGCAGTTTTGGTCGCCAGGGGCGACCTGAAGCTTTCTTT. Encoded protein: CASSFGRQGRPEAFF.

CDR3 sequence reads: CASRENEKLFF. CDR3 DNA: TGTGCCAGCAGGGAGAATGAAAAACTGTTTTTT. The chain employs TRBV6-5 and TRBJ1-4; D not resolved. V lost 6 bases to trimming and J lost 5 bases, with 4 bases between them. The CDR3 has 11 amino acids. Germline V gene lookup returns CDR1 MNHEY and CDR2 SVGAGI.

This rearrangement joins TRBV28 to TRBJ1-2; D might be TRBD1 (5 bases). The CDR3 contains 14 residues. Germline V gives CDR1 MDHEN, CDR2 SYDVKM. Trimming cost V 3 bases and J 4 bases, with 12 bases left between them. The CDR3 is CASSFSREGYGYTF. In DNA, the CDR3 is TGTGCCAGCAGTTTTTCCAGGGAGGGCTATGGCTACACCTTC.

V usage is TRBV5-5 and J usage is TRBJ2-2, with 9 nucleotides matching TRBD2. Germline trimming cut 5 bases from V and 6 bases from J; bases unmatched to any gene: 11. The CDR3 is made up of 16 amino acids. Germline CDR1 and CDR2: SGHKS and YYEKEE (reference sequence). As DNA, the CDR3 is TGTGCCAGCAGTACTTCCGGGACTAGCTTATCCGGGGAGCTGTTTTTT. Amino acids: CASSTSGTSLSGELFF.

The rearrangement links TRBV11-1 to TRBJ2-3, with TRBD2 matching over 8 bases. The CDR3 contains 15 residues. Germline V gene lookup returns CDR1 SGHAT and CDR2 FQDESV (reference sequence). The V and J ends lost 8 bases and 3 bases, in that order; junction bases with no gene match: 10. The CDR3 DNA reads TGTGCCAGCGACTCATCCGGGAGGGGGACAGATACGCAGTATTTT. This codes for CASDSSGRGTDTQYF.

The chain joins TRBV12-3 or TRBV12-4 to TRBJ2-7; no reliable D call. V dropped 8 bases and J dropped 1 base, with 6 bases sitting between them. There are 11 residues in the CDR3. CDR3 coding DNA: TGTGCCAGCTCCCCTTCCTACGAGCAGTACTTC. It codes for CASSPSYEQYF.

CDR3 bases: TGTGCCAGCAGCCCCGCGCCCACCGGCGGAGAGTTTTTT. Its protein is CASSPAPTGGEFF. This chain links TRBV5-6 with TRBJ1-4; D uncertain. From germline, CDR1 is SGHDT and CDR2 YYEEEE. Trimming left V 4 bases short and J 16 bases short, with 20 bases between. The CDR3 spans 13 residues.

This chain uses TRBV6-5 with TRBJ1-1; possible D gene TRBD1, 5 bases. Germline-derived CDR1 and CDR2 are MNHEY and SVGAGI. The CDR3 totals 14 residues. V was cut by 2 bases and J by 0 bases, with 7 bases left in between. This CDR3 reads CASSYRDLNTEAFF. The CDR3 DNA is TGTGCCAGCAGTTACAGGGACTTGAACACTGAAGCTTTCTTT.

J is TRBJ2-3 and V is TRBV12-5; 8 bases match TRBD2. The CDR3 covers 19 residues. The trim removed 5 bases at V and 0 bases at J, leaving 16 bases unmatched. In germline, CDR1 is LGHNT, CDR2 FRNRAP. The CDR3: CASGTSPGLGHSSTDTQYF. CDR3 nucleotides: TGTGCTAGTGGTACGTCACCGGGACTAGGGCATTCTAGCACAGATACGCAGTATTTT.

The chain has TRBV2 and TRBJ1-2; 8 nucleotides agree with TRBD1. This CDR3 comprises 14 residues. CDR1 is SNHLY and CDR2 is FYNNEI in the germline V gene. With V trimmed by 2 bases and J by 4 bases, 3 bases remained unmatched. DNA of the CDR3: TGTGCCAGCAGTGAAAGACAGGGGACCTATGGCTACACCTTC. Its protein product is CASSERQGTYGYTF.

This sequence joins TRBV28 and TRBJ2-1; no firm D call. The germline V and J ends were trimmed by 1 base and 10 bases, with 11 bases remaining between them. The germline V gene encodes CDR1 MDHEN and CDR2 SYDVKM. The CDR3 covers 13 residues. This chain's CDR3 is CASSLSLTGEQFF. Here the CDR3 DNA reads TGTGCCAGCAGTTTATCTCTGACTGGCGAGCAGTTCTTC.

The chain couples TRBV11-3 to TRBJ2-1; 10 bases are a match to TRBD1. J gave up 4 bases and V 5 bases, and 2 bases lay outside the gene matches. This CDR3 is built from 14 residues. Germline lookup yields CDR1 SGHNT and CDR2 YENEEA. CDR3 in amino acids: CASSGTGDYNEQFF. The CDR3 coding sequence is TGTGCCAGCAGCGGGACAGGGGATTACAATGAGCAGTTCTTC.

This clone turned up a few times. The chain couples TRBV18 to TRBJ2-2; 8 positions agree with TRBD1. The CDR3 spans 14 residues. Germline trimming cut 5 bases from V and 6 bases from J; bases unmatched to any gene: 5. The germline V gene encodes CDR1 KGHSH and CDR2 LQKENI. The CDR3 spells CASSSGQGAGELFF. CDR3 sequence (DNA): TGTGCCAGCTCATCTGGACAGGGAGCCGGGGAGCTGTTTTTT.

The V call is TRBV5-1, the J call TRBJ2-7; 9 bases map to TRBD1. Per the germline V gene, CDR1 is SGHRS and CDR2 is YFSETQ. This CDR3 is built from 15 residues. V shed 5 bases and J 4 bases; nucleotides not matched to a gene: 10. CDR3 loop: CASRSPRTGVYEQYF. For the CDR3, the DNA is TGCGCCAGCAGGTCACCCCGGACAGGGGTTTACGAGCAGTACTTC. The whole variable domain, remainder taken from reference TRBV5-1 and TRBJ2-7, is KAGVTQTPRYLIKTRGQQVTLSCSPISGHRSVSWYQQTPGQGLQFLFEYFSETQRNKGNFPGRFSGRQFSNSRSEMNVSTLELGDSALYLCASRSPRTGVYEQYFGPGTRLTVT.

The chain has TRBV6-5 and TRBJ1-6, with 7 bases fitting TRBD1. After removal of 4 bases from V and 9 bases from J, the junction contained 6 bases not matched to a gene. This CDR3 region has 14 residues. Germline CDR1 reads MNHEY; CDR2 reads SVGAGI. CDR3 bases: TGTGCCAGCAGTTGGGACAGAGGTCGTTCACCCCTCCACTTT. The encoded protein is CASSWDRGRSPLHF.

The chain has TRBV9 and TRBJ1-2; the D is unclear. This CDR3 region has 15 residues. Germline-derived CDR1 and CDR2 are SGDLS and YYNGEE. V gave up 3 bases and J gave up 2 bases, with 14 bases separating them. CDR3 sequence reads: CASSGIDPGNYGYTF. The CDR3 nucleotides are TGTGCCAGCAGCGGCATAGACCCGGGGAACTATGGCTACACCTTC.